The entry that follows covers one TCR beta chain sequence. The data belong to a study of blood T cell repertoires in COVID-19. As for the study in general: Some COVID-19 samples were acute and others convalescent; all came from the United States, Italy and Spain. PBMCs, B-cell-depleted T cells, or T cells were the source of the cDNA or gDNA that made up the material.

V lost 10 bases, J lost 2 bases, and 6 bases stayed unmatched. The CDR3 extends over 13 amino acids. The germline CDR1 and CDR2 sequences are MDHEN and SYDVKM. Some clones are missing from TCRdb's copy, which holds only in-frame ones; the method was immunoSEQ multiplex PCR. The sample shows a few hundred thousand clones, approximately 88% of them seen only once. The sample consisted of peripheral blood. V usage is TRBV28 and J usage is TRBJ1-2, with 8 positions matching TRBD1. The receptor was isolated from a woman in her thirties or forties who had recovered from COVID-19. For the CDR3, the DNA is TGTGCCACCAGGACAGGGCTCAACTATGGCTACACCTTC. This translates into CATRTGLNYGYTF.